This TCR beta chain was recovered during a study of blood T cell repertoires in COVID-19. In the study overall: From T cells, B-cell-depleted T cells, or PBMCs came the material, which was cDNA or gDNA.

In the original processing: Amplification with reference gene primers provided the estimates of nucleated cell counts. Here immunoSEQ multiplex PCR was the method, and the copy in TCRdb shows in-frame clones only, minus some. The DNA gave D and trimming, while V, J and clone size come from that table. This table has around 72,000 clones, approximately 86% appearing once. Per germline, CDR1 MNHNS and CDR2 SASEGT. The CDR3 consists of 15 residues. The ends lost 2 bases at V and 2 bases at J; junction bases unmatched: 5. This clonotype was obtained from a man in his forties or fifties with acute or convalescent COVID-19. This chain connects TRBV6-1 to TRBJ2-7, with TRBD1 matching 8 bases. The sequencing input was peripheral blood. The CDR3 loop reads CASSESTGVTYEQYF. CDR3 nucleotide sequence: TGTGCCAGCAGTGAATCGACAGGGGTTACCTACGAGCAGTACTTC.